This entry lists 28 T cell receptor beta chains sequenced from one sample in a study of spatial heterogeneity in lung cancer (dated by TCRdb to the late 2010s). To prepare the library, 5' RACE was applied. The run used a NextSeq 500. TCRdb applied fastp at Q25 and MiXCR to the public reads, then kept only in-frame beta chains. Each CDR3 protein gets just one entry, which takes the most common genes and DNA from the rows behind it. A total of under 11,000 distinct CDR3 sequences appear in this sample, nearly 4% of them only once. More than 6.5% of the sample rests with the top ten. The sample's time point label, in plain terms: sample taken at primary tumor resection. Without any cell sorting, TCR sequencing was performed on whole RNA extracted either from tumor and nontumor lung tissue or from cryopreserved PBMC samples. This specimen consisted of normal lung tissue next to the tumor, obtained at surgery. These receptors came from a male donor with early-stage non-small cell lung cancer.

In the case of this clonotype: This could be a read error, since a much larger clone is one nucleotide away. The library was designed around alpha chains, so this beta chain is a stray read whose abundance carries little weight. The chain couples TRBV18 to TRBJ1-1; D ambiguous. Per the germline V gene, CDR1 is KGHSH and CDR2 is LQKENI. The CDR3 consists of 13 residues. V was cut by 1 base and J by 1 base, with 4 bases left in between. CDR3 bases: TGTGCCAGCTCACCACAGGGGAACACTGAAGCTTTCTTT. Translating it yields CASSPQGNTEAFF. Filled out from reference TRBV18 and TRBJ1-1, the complete variable domain reads NAGVMQNPRHLVRRRGQEARLRCSPMKGHSHVYWYRQLPEEGLKFMVYLQKENIIDESGMPKERFSAEFPKEGPSILRIQQVVRGDSAAYFCASSPQGNTEAFFGQGTRLTVV.

This clonotype was recorded many times. Little can be read into the size of this beta chain, an off-target read in a library designed for alpha chains. The chain combines TRBV9 with TRBJ2-3; D is possibly TRBD2 (6 bases). Trimming pared 5 bases from V and 1 base from J, leaving 11 bases between. The CDR3 sequence is 14 residues long. CDR1 and CDR2 (germline): SGDLS, YYNGEE. The CDR3 protein is CASSWGVGTDTQYF. CDR3 sequence (DNA): TGTGCCAGCAGTTGGGGGGTTGGCACAGATACGCAGTATTTT.

This clonotype is medium-sized (0.01 to 0.1%) in the sample. Since it is a stray read in a library aimed at alpha chains, this beta chain has a size that is not meaningful. The chain has TRBV11-2 and TRBJ2-2; TRBD2 aligns across 9 bases. The CDR3 runs to 16 residues. V dropped 4 bases and J dropped 1; count of bases not matched to a gene: 4. The germline V gene encodes CDR1 SGHAT and CDR2 FQNNGV. The CDR3 sequence: CASSSGGGVNTGELFF. Written as DNA, the CDR3 is TGTGCCAGCAGCTCCGGCGGGGGGGTGAACACCGGGGAGCTGTTTTTT.

In this sample, this clonotype turned up a few times. Since it is a stray read in a library aimed at alpha chains, this beta chain has a size that is not meaningful. The J gene is TRBJ2-1, the V gene TRBV6-2 or TRBV6-3; the match to TRBD2 covers 8 bases. Germline CDR1 reads MNHEY; CDR2 reads SVGEGT. The CDR3 contains 15 residues. Losses at the gene ends were 6 bases for V and 8 bases for J; bases not matched to a gene: 12. The CDR3 loop is CASRAIAGKADEQFF. CDR3 bases: TGTGCCAGCAGAGCCATAGCGGGGAAGGCAGATGAGCAGTTCTTC.

This clonotype was counted at least ten times. This beta chain is off target for a library built for alpha chains, so its abundance means little. V and J are TRBV27 and TRBJ1-1; possibly TRBD1 for D (5 bases). V lost 6 bases and J lost 5, with 16 bases in between. The CDR3 is 14 amino acids. Looked up from germline, CDR1 is MNHEY and CDR2 is SMNVEV (reference sequence). This CDR3 is CASRGGTQRTEAFF. CDR3 DNA: TGTGCCAGCAGGGGGGGGACCCAGAGGACTGAAGCTTTCTTT.

This clonotype was picked up many times. Because this beta chain is a stray read in a library intended to capture alpha chains, its abundance should not be given much weight. The rearrangement links TRBV12-3 or TRBV12-4 to TRBJ2-7, with no clear D. This CDR3 has 12 residues. V was pared by 6 bases and J by 0 bases, with 6 bases between. The CDR3 spells CASSRSSYEQYF. The DNA of the CDR3 is TGTGCCAGCAGCCGTAGCTCCTACGAGCAGTACTTC.

This clonotype is medium-sized in the sample. This beta chain appears as a stray read in a library generated for alpha chains; its size is not informative. The gene calls are TRBV6-1 and TRBJ1-1; the match to TRBD1 covers 9 bases. Losses at the gene ends were 3 bases for V and 5 bases for J; bases not matched to a gene: 7. Germline loops: CDR1 MNHNS, CDR2 SASEGT. The length of the CDR3 is 15 residues. The CDR3 is CASSDKGQGRTEAFF. CDR3 DNA sequence: TGTGCCAGCAGTGATAAGGGACAGGGAAGGACTGAAGCTTTCTTT.

The sample holds many counts of this clonotype. As an off-target read in a library built for alpha chains, this beta chain has a frequency of little significance. The genes are TRBV7-8 and TRBJ2-3; 8 bases match TRBD2. The germline CDR1 and CDR2 sequences are SGHVS and FQNEAQ. The CDR3 has 15 amino acids. Trimming cost V 1 base and J 4 bases; bases outside gene matches: 4. CDR3 nucleotide sequence: TGTGCCAGCAGCTTAGACGCGGGAGGAGCAGATACGCAGTATTTT. Its protein is CASSLDAGGADTQYF.

This clonotype was recorded many times. This beta chain is a stray read from a library made for alpha chains; its abundance is not meaningful. V usage is TRBV7-2 and J usage is TRBJ1-1; D ambiguous. V lost 5 bases and J lost 0, with 13 bases in between. This CDR3 spans 15 amino acids. Germline CDR1 SGHTA, CDR2 FQGNSA. CDR3 region: CASSVTLPMNTEAFF. CDR3 nucleotide sequence: TGTGCCAGCAGCGTCACTCTACCCATGAACACTGAAGCTTTCTTT.

This clonotype has a count of ten or more. This beta chain was picked up by a library intended for alpha chains and is off target, so its count carries little meaning. The chain is built from TRBV19 and TRBJ2-3, with 8 bases fitting TRBD1. V lost 11 bases to trimming and J lost 5 bases; unmatched junction nucleotides: 15. Per germline, CDR1 LNHDA and CDR2 SQIVND (reference sequence). The CDR3 spans 15 residues. CDR3 in DNA: TGTGCCGCCGCTGCCCGTGGACAGGGTCGAGATACGCAGTATTTT. This codes for CAAAARGQGRDTQYF.

In the case of this clonotype: This beta chain appears as a stray read in a library generated for alpha chains; its size is not informative. The chain couples TRBV7-2 to TRBJ2-3, with D unclear. Deletions cut 0 bases from V and 6 bases from J, with 7 bases between. The CDR3 has 13 residues. The V gene's germline CDR1 is SGHTA and CDR2 FQGNSA. In DNA form, the CDR3 reads TGTGCCAGCAGCTTAGCGGCGGTGGATACGCAGTATTTT. Amino acids: CASSLAAVDTQYF. Full variable domain (missing parts from reference TRBV7-2 and TRBJ2-3): GAGVSQSPSNKVTEKGKDVELRCDPISGHTALYWYRQSLGQGLEFLIYFQGNSAPDKSGLPSDRFSAERTGGSVSTLTIQRTQQEDSAVYLCASSLAAVDTQYFGPGTRLTVL.

This clonotype is judged medium-sized (0.01 to 0.1%). This beta chain is an unintended read in a library built for alpha chains; its size means little. The rearrangement links TRBV30 to TRBJ1-1, with D unresolved. Germline CDR1 and CDR2: GTSNPN and SVGIG (reference sequence). CDR3 size: 13 residues. V lost 5 bases and J 5 bases, leaving 15 bases between the germline ends. The chain's CDR3 is CAWDRVVGTEAFF. For the CDR3, the DNA is TGTGCCTGGGATCGGGTCGTTGGGACTGAAGCTTTCTTT.

This clonotype has at least ten counts. A library prepared for alpha chains yielded this beta chain as an off-target read; its size is of little meaning. The rearrangement uses TRBV24-1 and TRBJ2-1; TRBD1 matches at 9 bases. The V segment lost 3 bases and the J segment 6 bases; nucleotides outside the gene matches: 2. The germline CDR1 and CDR2 sequences are KGHDR and SFDVKD. The CDR3 length is 14 residues. The CDR3 spells CATSDPTGGNEQFF. The CDR3 nucleotides are TGTGCCACCAGTGATCCGACAGGGGGCAATGAGCAGTTCTTC.

This clonotype counts as medium-sized. This beta chain was picked up by a library intended for alpha chains and is off target, so its count carries little meaning. V gene TRBV6-5 combines with J gene TRBJ1-6; the D gene is possibly TRBD1 (5 bases). The ends were cut back, 8 bases at V and 6 bases at J, with 17 bases in the middle. The CDR3 runs 15 residues. The germline gives CDR1 MNHEY, CDR2 SVGAGI. CDR3: CASYPTSGGNSPLHF. The CDR3 DNA follows: TGTGCCAGCTATCCAACTTCGGGGGGTAATTCACCCCTCCACTTT.

On this clonotype: A library prepared for alpha chains yielded this beta chain as an off-target read; its size is of little meaning. In nucleotides, the CDR3 is TGTGCCAGCAGTTTTTCGACAGGGGGCCTGAACACTGAAGCTTTCTTT. This translates into CASSFSTGGLNTEAFF. The chain is built from TRBV28 and TRBJ1-1, with 10 bases that match TRBD1. Germline loops: CDR1 MDHEN, CDR2 SYDVKM. The ends lost 3 bases at V and 0 bases at J; junction bases unmatched: 4. The CDR3 is 16 residues long.

This clonotype showed up many times. A library made for alpha chains picked up this beta chain off target, so its size means little. The chain links TRBV6-2 or TRBV6-3 to TRBJ1-2; TRBD1 aligns across 9 bases. The V and J ends lost 4 bases and 2 bases, in that order; junction bases with no gene match: 14. From germline, CDR1 is MNHEY and CDR2 SVGEGT. The CDR3 contains 18 residues. CDR3 sequence: CASSSGSQWTGDNYGYTF. In DNA form, the CDR3 reads TGTGCCAGCAGTTCCGGGTCGCAATGGACAGGGGACAACTATGGCTACACCTTC.

The table lists this clonotype with many counts. This beta chain appears as a stray read in a library generated for alpha chains; its size is not informative. This chain connects TRBV6-2 or TRBV6-3 to TRBJ2-4, with 7 bases matching TRBD1. The V gene's germline CDR1 is MNHEY and CDR2 SVGEGT. The CDR3 has 14 residues. V was pared by 4 bases and J by 4 bases, with 4 bases of the junction left unmatched. CDR3 amino acids: CASSFRDRKNIQYF. In DNA, the CDR3 is TGTGCCAGCAGTTTCCGGGACAGAAAAAACATTCAGTACTTC.

This clonotype was seen at least ten times. Because the library targeted alpha chains, this beta chain is an off-target read whose size means little. This sequence joins TRBV6-1 and TRBJ1-5, with D perhaps matching TRBD1 (6 bases). CDR1 is MNHNS, CDR2 SASEGT, per germline. This CDR3 comprises 12 residues. Deletions cut 6 bases from V and 7 bases from J, with 10 bases between. CDR3 region: CASRQGLQPQHF. The CDR3 region has the DNA TGTGCCAGCAGACAGGGTTTACAGCCCCAGCATTTT.

This clonotype was seen ten or more times. This beta chain is a stray read from a library made for alpha chains; its abundance is not meaningful. The J gene is TRBJ2-3, the V gene TRBV19, with 11 bases lining up with TRBD2. This CDR3 region has 16 residues. Germline CDR1 is LNHDA and CDR2 is SQIVND (reference sequence). Germline trimming cut 5 bases from V and 3 bases from J; bases unmatched to any gene: 7. In DNA, the CDR3 is TGTGCCAGTAGTGACACTAGCGGGAGACCGACAGATACGCAGTATTTT. It yields the protein CASSDTSGRPTDTQYF.

This clonotype was recorded at least ten times. This beta chain came through as a stray read in a library set up for alpha chains, and its size says little. This CDR3 reads CASSLSKAYEKLFF. The CDR3 DNA follows: TGTGCCAGCAGTCTAAGCAAGGCCTATGAAAAACTGTTTTTT. V gene TRBV2 combines with J gene TRBJ1-4; D remains ambiguous. Trimming took 5 bases from V and 6 from J, leaving 13 bases between them. The CDR3 loop spans 14 amino acids. The germline gives CDR1 SNHLY, CDR2 FYNNEI. Full variable domain (remainder filled in from reference TRBV2 and TRBJ1-4): EPEVTQTPSHQVTQMGQEVILRCVPISNHLYFYWYRQILGQKVEFLVSFYNNEISEKSEIFDDQFSVERPDGSNFTLKIRSTKLEDSAMYFCASSLSKAYEKLFFGSGTQLSVL.

This clonotype was observed at least ten times. The library was built for alpha chains, so this beta chain is an off-target read and its size means little. The rearrangement joins TRBV24-1 to TRBJ2-1, with D perhaps TRBD1 or TRBD2 (5 bases each). CDR1 and CDR2 from the germline V gene are KGHDR and SFDVKD. The CDR3 sequence is 15 residues long. V was shortened by 0 bases and J by 7 bases, with 12 bases between the two germline ends. CDR3 nucleotides: TGTGCCACCAGTGATTTGACAGCTGGGGGTAATGAGCAGTTCTTC. Translated: CATSDLTAGGNEQFF.

This clonotype was seen at least ten times. This beta chain is a stray sequence in a library constructed for alpha chains; its clone size is not meaningful. V is TRBV29-1 and J is TRBJ2-5, with D perhaps given as TRBD1 or TRBD2 (5 bases each). This CDR3 comprises 13 residues. Trimming pared 2 bases from V and 4 bases from J, leaving 11 bases between. Germline lookup yields CDR1 SQVTM and CDR2 ANQGSEA. CDR3 loop: CSVETGPGETQYF. DNA of the CDR3: TGCAGCGTTGAAACGGGACCCGGAGAGACCCAGTACTTC.

Points on this clonotype: The library was prepared for alpha chains; this beta chain is a stray read, so its frequency means little. The rearrangement uses TRBV18 and TRBJ1-5; TRBD1 matches 8 bases. The CDR3 spans 14 residues. The V gene's germline CDR1 is KGHSH and CDR2 LQKENI. After removal of 3 bases from V and 4 bases from J, the junction contained 2 bases not matched to a gene. The CDR3 loop is CASSPGTGNQPQHF. The CDR3 DNA follows: TGTGCCAGCTCACCCGGGACAGGTAATCAGCCCCAGCATTTT. Looking up the rest from reference TRBV18 and TRBJ1-5 gives the full variable domain: NAGVMQNPRHLVRRRGQEARLRCSPMKGHSHVYWYRQLPEEGLKFMVYLQKENIIDESGMPKERFSAEFPKEGPSILRIQQVVRGDSAAYFCASSPGTGNQPQHFGDGTRLSIL.

Ten or more counts support this clonotype. The library was built for alpha chains, so this beta chain is an off-target read and its size means little. This chain joins TRBV9 and TRBJ2-1; D gene ambiguous. Per germline, CDR1 SGDLS and CDR2 YYNGEE. V was pared by 0 bases and J by 5 bases, with 18 bases between. There are 17 residues in the CDR3. This CDR3 is CASSVDLRDLGDNEQFF. CDR3 sequence (DNA): TGTGCCAGCAGCGTAGACCTGAGAGACCTAGGCGACAATGAGCAGTTCTTC.

This clonotype was detected many times. The size of this beta chain means little, since it is a stray read in a library made for alpha chains. CDR3 in DNA: TGTGCCACCAGTGACCCAAACAGAGATACGCAGTATTTT. Translation gives CATSDPNRDTQYF. The chain carries TRBV24-1 and TRBJ2-3; no firm D call. The CDR3 is 13 amino acids. Germline V gene sequence: CDR1 KGHDR, CDR2 SFDVKD. The germline V and J ends were trimmed by 4 bases and 5 bases, with 9 bases remaining between them.

The table lists this clonotype with many counts. Being off target in a library aimed at alpha chains, this beta chain has a size of little meaning. The chain uses TRBV7-9 and TRBJ2-7; D could derive from TRBD1 or TRBD2 (5 bases each). CDR1 and CDR2 (germline): SEHNR, FQNEAQ (reference sequence). Trimming pared 5 bases from V and 5 bases from J, leaving 10 bases between. This CDR3 has 12 amino acids. The CDR3 region is CASSGGAHEQYF. CDR3 sequence (DNA): TGTGCCAGCAGCGGGGGAGCCCACGAGCAGTACTTC.

In this sample, this clonotype turned up a few times. Being off target in a library aimed at alpha chains, this beta chain has a size of little meaning. The V and J genes are TRBV20-1 and TRBJ2-1, with TRBD2 matching 15 bases. V lost 6 bases, J lost 0 bases, and 6 bases stayed unmatched. Germline assignment: CDR1 DFQATT and CDR2 SNEGSKA (reference sequence). This CDR3 comprises 17 residues. CDR3 DNA: TGCAGTGCGGTGGGGACTAGCGGGAGGATCTCCTACAATGAGCAGTTCTTC. Translated, it gives CSAVGTSGRISYNEQFF.

This clonotype showed up just a few times. In a library made to pick up alpha chains, this beta chain is a stray read with a size that means little. This chain links TRBV12-3 or TRBV12-4 with TRBJ2-3; a possible D gene is TRBD2 (7 bases). V shed 7 bases and J shed 1 base, with 18 bases lying between them. CDR3 length: 16 residues. CDR3 protein: CASTPRGSGGTDTQYF. Here the CDR3 DNA reads TGTGCCAGCACCCCTAGGGGGAGCGGGGGCACAGATACGCAGTATTTT.